This TCR beta chain was captured in a study of cytomegalovirus exposure and HLA in healthy donors. General study points: Cytomegalovirus status was reportedly diagnosed by the classifier with high sensitivity and specificity.

Researchers ran the PCR with 60 Vbeta and 13 Jbeta primers. Profiling relied on immunoSEQ multiplex PCR, and the TCRdb table lists in-frame clones only, not all of them. This sample has about 76,000 clones; approximately 72% occur once, and the top ten carry roughly 8.9%. Turning to this clone: Its antigen is not known. A junction boundary mismatches the germline segment, possibly from a read error.

The CDR3 consists of 15 residues. CDR1 and CDR2 from the germline V gene are SGHRS and YFSETQ. Specimen: PBMCs. The receptor comes from a middle-aged woman in good health and CMV-seropositive. The rearrangement links TRBV5-1 to TRBJ2-7, with TRBD1 identical over 9 bases. CDR3: CASSLVLDRGGEQYF. For the CDR3, the DNA is TGCGCCAGCAGTTTGGTCTTGGACAGGGGAGGCGAGCAGTACTTC.